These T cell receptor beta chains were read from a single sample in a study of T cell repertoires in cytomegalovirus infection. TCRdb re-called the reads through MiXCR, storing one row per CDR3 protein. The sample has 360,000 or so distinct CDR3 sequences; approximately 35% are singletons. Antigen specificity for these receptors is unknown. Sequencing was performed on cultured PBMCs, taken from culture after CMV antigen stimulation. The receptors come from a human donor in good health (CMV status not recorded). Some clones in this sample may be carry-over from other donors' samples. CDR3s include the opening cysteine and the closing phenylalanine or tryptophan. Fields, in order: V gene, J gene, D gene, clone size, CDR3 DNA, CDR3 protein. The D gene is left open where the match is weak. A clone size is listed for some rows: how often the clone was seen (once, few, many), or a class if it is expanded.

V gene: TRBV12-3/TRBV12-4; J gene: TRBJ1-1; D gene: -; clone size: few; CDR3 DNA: TGTGCCAGTACCAGGGAGTTGAACACTGAAGCTTTCTTT; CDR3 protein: CASTRELNTEAFF
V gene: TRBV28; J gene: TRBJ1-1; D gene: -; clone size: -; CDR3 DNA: TGTGCCAGCCGCGAGGGGGGGAACACTGAAGCTTTCTTT; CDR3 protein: CASREGGNTEAFF
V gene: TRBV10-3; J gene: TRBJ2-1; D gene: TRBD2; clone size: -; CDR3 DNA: TGTGCCACTAGTAGGGGTCAGCGGGAGAGGAATGAGCAGTTCTTC; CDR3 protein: CATSRGQRERNEQFF
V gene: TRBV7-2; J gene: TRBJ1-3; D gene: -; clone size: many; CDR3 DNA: TGTGCCAGCAGCTTAGCCAGGGCTGGAAACACCATATATTTT; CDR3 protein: CASSLARAGNTIYF
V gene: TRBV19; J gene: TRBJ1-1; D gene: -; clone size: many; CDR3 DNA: TGTGCCAGTAGTCCCGCAGGTCTGAACACTGAAGCTTTCTTT; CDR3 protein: CASSPAGLNTEAFF
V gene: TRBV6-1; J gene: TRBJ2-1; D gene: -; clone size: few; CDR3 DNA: TGTGCCAGCAGTGAAGAGGGGTATGAGCAGTTCTTC; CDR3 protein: CASSEEGYEQFF
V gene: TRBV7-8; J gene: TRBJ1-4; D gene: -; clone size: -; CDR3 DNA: TGTGCCAGCAGCTTAATGGCGGTTAATGAAAAACTGTTTTTT; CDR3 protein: CASSLMAVNEKLFF
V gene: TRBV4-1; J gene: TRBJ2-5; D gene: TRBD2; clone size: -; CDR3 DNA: TGCGCCAGCAGCCAGACCACTTTTCTAGCGGGAGTATTGTCCCAAGAGACCCAGTACTTC; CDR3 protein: CASSQTTFLAGVLSQETQYF
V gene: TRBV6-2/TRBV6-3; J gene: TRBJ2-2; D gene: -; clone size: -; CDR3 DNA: TGTGCCAGCAGTTACGGCCGTAACACCGGGGAGCTGTTTTTT; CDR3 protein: CASSYGRNTGELFF
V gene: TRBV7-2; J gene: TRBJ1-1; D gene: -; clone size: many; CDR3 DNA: TGTGCCAGCAGCGTCGACGGGAACACTGAAGCTTTCTTT; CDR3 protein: CASSVDGNTEAFF
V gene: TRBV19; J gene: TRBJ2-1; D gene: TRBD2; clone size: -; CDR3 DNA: TGTGCCAGTAGTTTCACGACTAGCGGCTACAATGAGCAGTTCTTC; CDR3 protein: CASSFTTSGYNEQFF
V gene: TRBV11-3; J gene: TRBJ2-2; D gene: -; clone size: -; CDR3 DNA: TGTGCCAGCAGCTTAGATGTAAGCGGAGCGAACACCGGGGAGCTGTTTTTT; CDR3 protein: CASSLDVSGANTGELFF
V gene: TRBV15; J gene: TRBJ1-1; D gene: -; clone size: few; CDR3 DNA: TGTGCCACCAGCCGGGGGGGGACCCACACTGAAGCTTTCTTT; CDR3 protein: CATSRGGTHTEAFF
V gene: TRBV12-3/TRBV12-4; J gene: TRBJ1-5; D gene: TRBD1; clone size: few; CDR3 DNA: TGTGCCAGCAGTTTGGGGACAGTGGGGCAGCCCCAGCATTTT; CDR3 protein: CASSLGTVGQPQHF
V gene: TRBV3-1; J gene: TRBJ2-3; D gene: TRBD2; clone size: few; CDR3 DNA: TGTGCCAGCAGCCCGACTAGCGGGAGAGGAGTAGATACGCAGTATTTT; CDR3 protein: CASSPTSGRGVDTQYF
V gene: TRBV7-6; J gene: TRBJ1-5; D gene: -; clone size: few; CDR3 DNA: TGTGCCAGCAGCCAGACCATATCCGGGGGCTATAGCAATCAGCCCCAGCATTTT; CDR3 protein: CASSQTISGGYSNQPQHF
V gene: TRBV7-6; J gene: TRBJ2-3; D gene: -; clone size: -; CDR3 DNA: TGTGCCAGCAGCCCCATCCGGCCCTGGGCAGATACGCAGTATTTT; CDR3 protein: CASSPIRPWADTQYF
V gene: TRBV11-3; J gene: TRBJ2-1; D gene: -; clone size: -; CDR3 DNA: TGTGCCAGCAGCTTCCGCTTGGGAGTGGTACCCGAGCAGTTCTTC; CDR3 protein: CASSFRLGVVPEQFF